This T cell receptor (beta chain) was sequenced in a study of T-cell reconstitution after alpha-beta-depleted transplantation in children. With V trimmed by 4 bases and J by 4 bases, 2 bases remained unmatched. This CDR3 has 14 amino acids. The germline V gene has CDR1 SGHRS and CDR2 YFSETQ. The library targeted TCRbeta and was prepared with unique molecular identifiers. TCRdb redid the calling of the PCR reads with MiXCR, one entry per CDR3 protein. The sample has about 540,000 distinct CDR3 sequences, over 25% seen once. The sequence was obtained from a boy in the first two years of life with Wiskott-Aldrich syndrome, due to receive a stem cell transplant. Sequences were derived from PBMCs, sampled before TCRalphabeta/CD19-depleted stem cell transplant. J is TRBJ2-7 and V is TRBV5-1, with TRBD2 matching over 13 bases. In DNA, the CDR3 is TGCGCCAGCAGCGGACTAGCGGGAGTTTACGAGCAGTACTTC. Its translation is CASSGLAGVYEQYF.